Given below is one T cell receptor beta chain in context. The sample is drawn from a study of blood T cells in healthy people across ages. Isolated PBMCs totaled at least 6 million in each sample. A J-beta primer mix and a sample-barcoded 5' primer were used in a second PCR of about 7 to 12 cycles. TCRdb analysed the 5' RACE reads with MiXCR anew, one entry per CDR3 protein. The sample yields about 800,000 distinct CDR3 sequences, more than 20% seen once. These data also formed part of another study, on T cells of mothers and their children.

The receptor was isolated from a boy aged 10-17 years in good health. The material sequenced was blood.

CDR3 in DNA: TGTGCCAGCATCCTAGGGGATGGGCATCAGCCCCAGCATTTT. This translates into CASILGDGHQPQHF. The chain has TRBV28 and TRBJ1-5, with D perhaps TRBD1 (5 bases). The CDR3 is made up of 14 amino acids. Germline assignment: CDR1 MDHEN and CDR2 SYDVKM. Trimming cost V 7 bases and J 5 bases, with 15 bases left between them.